What follows is one T cell receptor (beta chain) and its context. Its specificity is not known. This record belongs to a study of T-cell memory formation after mild COVID-19. Study observations and caveats: Several responding clones turned up in pre-infection memory, indicating that cross-reactive memory may have taken part. For contracting clones, CD4+ ones sat mainly in CM and EM, CD8+ in EMRA.

MiXCR, run by TCRdb on the 5' RACE reads, gives a single entry per CDR3 protein. Of about 100,000 distinct CDR3 sequences in the sample, 8.5% to 14% were seen once. V dropped 2 bases and J dropped 0; count of bases not matched to a gene: 5. The CDR3 runs to 17 residues. Germline-derived CDR1 and CDR2 are MNHEY and SVGAGI. The source is a young man who had mild COVID-19 (a few samples of this study predate the infection). Cell type and time point are not known. The genes are TRBV6-5 and TRBJ1-1; 11 nucleotides line up with TRBD1. Sequencing was carried out using PBMCs or a T cell subset sorted from them (not recorded which). The CDR3 bases are TGTGCCAGCAGTTACGCCGGGACAGGGGGGATGAACACTGAAGCTTTCTTT. It is translated as CASSYAGTGGMNTEAFF.